Here is one T cell receptor beta chain with its context. The method was immunoSEQ multiplex PCR; TCRdb's version includes in-frame clones alone and lacks a portion of them. This table has fewer than 350,000 clones, 89% appearing once. These data come from a study of blood T cell repertoires in COVID-19. Study background: Both acute and convalescent COVID-19 samples were obtained from the United States, Italy and Spain. Nucleic acid was either cDNA or gDNA, and it came from T cells, B-cell-depleted T cells, or PBMCs.

Participants came from fewer than 25 US areas, aged roughly 18 to 89 years. Recovery meant two consecutive negative NP/OP PCR tests, professional clearance, or resolved symptoms. The V gene's germline CDR1 is MDHEN and CDR2 SYDVKM. V lost 4 bases, J lost 4 bases, and 4 bases stayed unmatched. This CDR3 region has 14 residues. The sample comprised PBMCs or T cells enriched from blood (not recorded which). This sequence joins TRBV28 and TRBJ1-1, with 9 bases identical to TRBD1. The sequence came from a man in his 60s who had recovered from COVID-19. The chain's CDR3 is CASSSRTGATEAFF. The DNA for the CDR3 is TGTGCCAGCAGTTCCCGGACAGGGGCCACTGAAGCTTTCTTT.